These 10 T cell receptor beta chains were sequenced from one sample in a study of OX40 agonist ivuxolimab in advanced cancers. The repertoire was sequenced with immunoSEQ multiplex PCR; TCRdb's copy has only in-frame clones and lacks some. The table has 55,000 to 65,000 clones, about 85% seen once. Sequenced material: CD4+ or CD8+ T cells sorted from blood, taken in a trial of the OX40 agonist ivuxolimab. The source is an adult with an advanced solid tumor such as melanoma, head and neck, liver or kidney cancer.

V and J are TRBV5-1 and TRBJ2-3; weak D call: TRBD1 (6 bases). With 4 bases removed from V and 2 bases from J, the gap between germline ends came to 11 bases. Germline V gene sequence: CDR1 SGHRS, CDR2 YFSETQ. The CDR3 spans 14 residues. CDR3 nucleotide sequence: TGCGCCAGCAGCCATGACAGGAACACAGATACGCAGTATTTT. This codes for CASSHDRNTDTQYF.

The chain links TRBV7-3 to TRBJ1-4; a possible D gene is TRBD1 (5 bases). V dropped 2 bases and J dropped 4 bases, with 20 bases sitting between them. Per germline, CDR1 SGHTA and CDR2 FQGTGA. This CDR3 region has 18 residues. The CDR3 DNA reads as TGTGCCAGCAGCTTAGGCACAGGAGGGGAATTCGATAATGAAAAACTGTTTTTT. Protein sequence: CASSLGTGGEFDNEKLFF.

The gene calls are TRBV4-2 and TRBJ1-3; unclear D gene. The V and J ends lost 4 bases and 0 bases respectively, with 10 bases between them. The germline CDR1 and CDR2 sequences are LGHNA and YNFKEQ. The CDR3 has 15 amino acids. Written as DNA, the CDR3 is TGTGCCAGCAGCCGAGAAGTCAGCTCTGGAAACACCATATATTTT. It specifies CASSREVSSGNTIYF.

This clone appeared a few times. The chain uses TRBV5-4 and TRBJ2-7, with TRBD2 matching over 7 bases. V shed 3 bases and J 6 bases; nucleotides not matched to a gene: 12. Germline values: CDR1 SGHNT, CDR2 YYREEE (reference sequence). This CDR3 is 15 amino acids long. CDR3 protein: CASSWGVGGPSEQYF. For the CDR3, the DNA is TGTGCCAGCAGCTGGGGCGTGGGAGGGCCCAGCGAGCAGTACTTC.

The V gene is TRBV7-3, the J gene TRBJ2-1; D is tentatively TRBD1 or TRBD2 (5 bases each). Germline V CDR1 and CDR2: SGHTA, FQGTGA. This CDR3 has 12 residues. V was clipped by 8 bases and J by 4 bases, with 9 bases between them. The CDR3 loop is CASGDGYNEQFF. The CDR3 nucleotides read TGTGCCAGCGGGGACGGATACAATGAGCAGTTCTTC.

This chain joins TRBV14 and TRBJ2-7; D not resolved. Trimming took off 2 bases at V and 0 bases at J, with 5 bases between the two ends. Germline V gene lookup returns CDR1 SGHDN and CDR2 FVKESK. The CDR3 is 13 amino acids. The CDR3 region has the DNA TGTGCCAGCAGCCAAAGACGCTCCTACGAGCAGTACTTC. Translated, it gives CASSQRRSYEQYF.

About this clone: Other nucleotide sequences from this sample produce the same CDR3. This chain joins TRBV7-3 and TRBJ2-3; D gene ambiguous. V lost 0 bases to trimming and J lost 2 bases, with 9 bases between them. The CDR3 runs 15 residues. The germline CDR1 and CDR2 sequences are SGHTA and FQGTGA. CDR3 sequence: CASSLTTSNTDTQYF. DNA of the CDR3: TGTGCCAGCAGCTTAACGACCTCTAACACAGATACGCAGTATTTT.

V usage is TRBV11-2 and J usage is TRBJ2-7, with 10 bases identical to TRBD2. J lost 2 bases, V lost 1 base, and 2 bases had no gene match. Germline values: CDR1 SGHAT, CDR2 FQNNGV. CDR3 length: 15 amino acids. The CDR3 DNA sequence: TGTGCCAGCAGCTTAGGTACTAGCGGGGCCTACGAGCAGTACTTC. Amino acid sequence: CASSLGTSGAYEQYF.

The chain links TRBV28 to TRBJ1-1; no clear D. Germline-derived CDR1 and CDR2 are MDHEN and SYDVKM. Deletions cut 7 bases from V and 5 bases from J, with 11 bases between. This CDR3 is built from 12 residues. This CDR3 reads CASTRGRTEAFF. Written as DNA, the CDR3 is TGTGCCAGCACCAGAGGTAGGACTGAAGCTTTCTTT.

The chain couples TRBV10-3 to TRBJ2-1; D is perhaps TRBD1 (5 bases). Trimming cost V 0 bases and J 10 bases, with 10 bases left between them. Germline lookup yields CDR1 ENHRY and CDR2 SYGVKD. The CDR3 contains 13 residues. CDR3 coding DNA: TGTGCCATCAGTGAGTCGGCCCCAGGGGAGCAGTTCTTC. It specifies CAISESAPGEQFF.